Reported below is one T cell receptor (beta chain). This sample is part of a study of shared clonotypes between healthy human individuals. This CDR3 has 16 amino acids. The V end lost 4 bases, the J end lost 5 bases, and 18 bases lay between the germline ends. CDR1 is SEHNR and CDR2 is FQNEAQ in the germline V gene (reference sequence). The protocol was immunoSEQ multiplex PCR, while the TCRdb copy is restricted to in-frame clones and leaves out a portion. Counted here are around 980,000 clones, around three quarters occurring once; the ten biggest clones make up roughly 0.65%. Sequencing was carried out using memory CD4+ T cells from PBMCs. The subset was: CD45RA-negative fraction. The origin of this receptor is a man in his late teens or twenties in good health. Some clones in this sample may be carry-over from other donors' samples. The chain employs TRBV7-9 and TRBJ2-1; no definite D call. DNA for the CDR3: TGTGCCAGCAGCTCCGCGGTTTCGGGCATACACAATGAGCAGTTCTTC. Encoded protein: CASSSAVSGIHNEQFF.